The 27 T cell receptor beta chains in this list originate from one sample, sequenced in a study of post-analysis software for immune sequencing data (dated by TCRdb to about 2015). The label giving this sample's time point can be read as: second blood draw from one MS patient after hematopoietic stem cell transplantation. The receptor library was made with PCR. Instrument used: Illumina HiSeq 2500. Unique molecular identifiers were incorporated into TCR beta cDNA libraries to reduce PCR and sequencing biases. The raw public data were reprocessed by TCRdb itself: fastp quality trimming at Q25, MiXCR clonotype calling, in-frame beta chains only. Rows with a matching CDR3 protein are joined into one entry that keeps the most common DNA and genes. The sample profile shows roughly 150,000 distinct CDR3 sequences; about 34% of them were found once. The ten biggest clones cover 25% to 35% of the sample.

The source was blood, collected after autologous hematopoietic stem cell transplantation. The receptors stem from a girl under 18 with multiple sclerosis. Donor details come from another sample of the same person, matched by shared clones.

The chain is built from TRBV7-9 and TRBJ1-1; 8 bases align to TRBD1. The CDR3 runs 17 residues. J gave up 6 bases and V 1 base, and 13 bases lay outside the gene matches. In germline, CDR1 is SEHNR, CDR2 FQNEAQ (reference sequence). The CDR3 nucleotides read TGTGCCAGCAGCTTAGGGGACATACAGGGGGTGAGGGCTGAAGCTTTCTTT. Amino acid sequence: CASSLGDIQGVRAEAFF.

A single count supports this clonotype. This chain links TRBV25-1 with TRBJ1-6, with 9 bases matching TRBD1. This CDR3 is 16 amino acids long. The V gene end was trimmed by 3 bases and the J gene end by 4 bases; junction bases not matched to a gene: 4. Germline loops: CDR1 MGHDK, CDR2 SYGVNS. The CDR3 coding sequence is TGTGCCAGCAGTGAGATAGGACAGGGGTATAATTCACCCCTCCACTTT. This gives the protein CASSEIGQGYNSPLHF.

Only a few counts were recorded for this clonotype. The V call is TRBV2, the J call TRBJ2-1; 10 bases fit TRBD2. The junction had 8 bases not matched to a gene; V was cut back by 8 bases and J by 1 base. From germline, CDR1 is SNHLY and CDR2 FYNNEI. The CDR3 runs 16 residues. The CDR3 here is CASGGLAGASYNEQFF. As DNA, the CDR3 is TGTGCCAGCGGGGGGCTAGCGGGAGCTTCCTACAATGAGCAGTTCTTC.

This clonotype was found a few times. The chain combines TRBV11-3 with TRBJ2-7, with a possible D match to TRBD1 (5 bases). CDR1 SGHNT and CDR2 YENEEA come from the germline V gene. V was cut by 5 bases and J by 1 base, with 12 bases left in between. This CDR3 has 14 amino acids. This CDR3 reads CASSLLTGSYEQYF. The CDR3 region has the DNA TGTGCCAGCAGCCTCCTAACAGGTTCCTACGAGCAGTACTTC.

The gene calls are TRBV27 and TRBJ2-7, with D unclear. CDR3 length equals 14 residues. The germline V gene has CDR1 MNHEY and CDR2 SMNVEV (reference sequence). The V and J ends lost 3 bases and 4 bases respectively, with 13 bases between them. The CDR3 DNA is TGTGCCAGCAGTTTGGTGGGCAGGTCATACGAGCAGTACTTC. Encoded protein: CASSLVGRSYEQYF.

The chain is built from TRBV29-1 and TRBJ2-5; 7 bases match TRBD1. This CDR3 spans 18 amino acids. Germline assignment: CDR1 SQVTM and CDR2 ANQGSEA. The junction had 15 bases not matched to a gene; V was cut back by 2 bases and J by 0 bases. CDR3 residues: CSVEYRDPGDRYQETQYF. The CDR3 nucleotides read TGCAGCGTTGAATACCGGGACCCCGGGGACAGATACCAAGAGACCCAGTACTTC.

The chain combines TRBV3-1 with TRBJ2-3; D gene uncertain. Between the trimmed V and J ends, which lost 0 bases and 2 bases, there was a span of 12 bases. Germline CDR1 and CDR2: LGHDT and YNNKEL (reference sequence). This CDR3 is 16 amino acids long. The CDR3 nucleotides read TGTGCCAGCAGCCAAGATCGACTTAAACTCACAGATACGCAGTATTTT. The encoded protein is CASSQDRLKLTDTQYF.

The chain joins TRBV27 to TRBJ2-6; a weak D match, TRBD2 (6 bases). Trimming pared 6 bases from V and 0 bases from J, leaving 12 bases between. The CDR3 consists of 16 residues. Germline lookup yields CDR1 MNHEY and CDR2 SMNVEV (reference sequence). The CDR3: CASRRLGSSGANVLTF. DNA of the CDR3: TGTGCCAGCAGAAGACTAGGATCCTCTGGGGCCAACGTCCTGACTTTC. Filled out from reference TRBV27 and TRBJ2-6, the complete variable domain reads EAQVTQNPRYLITVTGKKLTVTCSQNMNHEYMSWYRQDPGLGLRQIYYSMNVEVTDKGDVPEGYKVSRKEKRNFPLILESPSPNQTSLYFCASRRLGSSGANVLTFGAGSRLTVL.

V and J are TRBV6-1 and TRBJ1-5, with D maybe TRBD1 (5 bases). The CDR3 length is 15 residues. Trimming took 0 bases from V and 5 from J, leaving 11 bases between them. Germline CDR1 MNHNS, CDR2 SASEGT. DNA for the CDR3: TGTGCCAGCAGTGAAGCGAAAGGGGTGGATCAGCCCCAGCATTTT. It is translated as CASSEAKGVDQPQHF.

This clonotype has a handful of counts. V is TRBV10-3 and J is TRBJ2-5; D may be TRBD1 (6 bases). This CDR3 has 13 residues. In germline, CDR1 is ENHRY, CDR2 SYGVKD. Trimming removed 6 bases at V and 0 bases at J, with 8 bases between. For the CDR3, the DNA is TGTGCCATCAGGGACAGTTACCAAGAGACCCAGTACTTC. It codes for CAIRDSYQETQYF.

In this sample, this clonotype turned up a few times. This chain links TRBV20-1 with TRBJ2-3; 8 bases fit TRBD2. V shed 1 base and J 7 bases; nucleotides not matched to a gene: 7. The CDR3 runs 14 residues. CDR1 is DFQATT, CDR2 SNEGSKA, per germline (reference sequence). DNA for the CDR3: TGCAGTGCTAGAGGGGAGCGGGAGATACATACGCAGTATTTT. It encodes CSARGEREIHTQYF.

CDR3 in amino acids: CASGGGLASRGPYEQYF. The CDR3 nucleotides read TGTGCTAGTGGCGGGGGACTAGCGTCCCGAGGGCCCTACGAGCAGTACTTC. V is TRBV12-5 and J is TRBJ2-7; 10 bases are shared with TRBD2. Germline V gene data show CDR1 as LGHNT and CDR2 as FRNRAP. The CDR3 has 17 amino acids. The V and J ends lost 6 bases and 2 bases, in that order; junction bases with no gene match: 13.

This clonotype showed up just a few times. The genes are TRBV12-3 or TRBV12-4 and TRBJ2-1; D remains ambiguous. CDR3 length: 12 amino acids. Deletions cut 1 base from V and 13 bases from J, with 11 bases between. The CDR3 bases are TGTGCCAGCAGTTTAGGTGGGCCCTCTCAGTTCTTC. It is translated as CASSLGGPSQFF.

V and J are TRBV4-3 and TRBJ1-2; no definite D call. CDR1 is LGHNA and CDR2 is YSLEER in the germline V gene. The V end was cut by 2 bases, the J end by 8 bases, with 21 bases between. This CDR3 has 16 residues. The CDR3 bases are TGCGCCAGCAGCCAATATCCCGGTTGGACCTGGATAGGCTACACCTTC. Amino acid sequence: CASSQYPGWTWIGYTF.

This clonotype appeared a few times. The chain links TRBV6-6 to TRBJ2-3; perhaps D is TRBD1 or TRBD2 (6 bases each). Trimming cost V 7 bases and J 4 bases, with 18 bases left between them. The CDR3 has 15 amino acids. Germline V CDR1 and CDR2: MNHNY, SVGAGI (reference sequence). The CDR3 spells CASTHREKGADTQYF. The DNA for the CDR3 is TGTGCCAGCACCCATCGGGAGAAGGGGGCAGATACGCAGTATTTT.

This clonotype occurred many times. This chain connects TRBV4-1 to TRBJ2-7; 11 nucleotides match TRBD1. With 0 bases clipped from V and 2 bases from J, the junction kept 0 bases outside the gene matches. Germline loops: CDR1 MGHRA, CDR2 YSYEKL. The CDR3 is 15 residues long. CDR3 bases: TGCGCCAGCAGCCAAGAGGGACAGGGGGCCTACGAGCAGTACTTC. This encodes CASSQEGQGAYEQYF.

This chain links TRBV7-6 with TRBJ2-7, with 7 bases identical to TRBD2. The germline CDR1 and CDR2 sequences are SGHVS and FNYEAQ. The junction had 4 bases not matched to a gene; V was cut back by 5 bases and J by 3 bases. The CDR3 totals 13 residues. The chain's CDR3 is CASSKREGYEQYF. In DNA form, the CDR3 reads TGTGCCAGCAGCAAGAGGGAGGGCTACGAGCAGTACTTC.

The CDR3 DNA reads as TGTGCCAGCAGCCTGACAGCCACACCGTACAATGAGCAGTTCTTC. This encodes CASSLTATPYNEQFF. This sequence joins TRBV3-1 and TRBJ2-1, with D perhaps TRBD1 (5 bases). Trimming removed 4 bases at V and 4 bases at J, with 14 bases between. The germline V gene encodes CDR1 LGHDT and CDR2 YNNKEL (reference sequence). The CDR3 extends over 15 amino acids.

This rearrangement joins TRBV25-1 to TRBJ2-3; perhaps TRBD2 as D (6 bases). This CDR3 has 15 residues. Per germline, CDR1 MGHDK and CDR2 SYGVNS. The V and J ends lost 2 bases and 4 bases respectively, with 13 bases between them. CDR3: CASSESSGVADTQYF. The CDR3 DNA follows: TGTGCCAGCAGTGAAAGTTCGGGGGTTGCAGATACGCAGTATTTT.

The J gene is TRBJ2-5, the V gene TRBV5-6, with D possibly TRBD2 on 5 matching bases. V was shortened by 0 bases and J by 1 base, with 10 bases between the two germline ends. The CDR3 extends over 15 amino acids. CDR1 is SGHDT, CDR2 YYEEEE, per germline. The CDR3 DNA is TGTGCCAGCAGCTTGGTGACGGGAATCCAAGAGACCCAGTACTTC. It encodes CASSLVTGIQETQYF.

The chain has TRBV6-6 and TRBJ1-1, with TRBD1 identical over 7 bases. The CDR3 totals 15 residues. The germline CDR1 and CDR2 sequences are MNHNY and SVGAGI (reference sequence). Trimming took 0 bases from V and 4 from J; bases not matched to a gene: 5. This CDR3 reads CASSYSMEGATEAFF. DNA for the CDR3: TGTGCCAGCAGTTACTCGATGGAGGGGGCCACTGAAGCTTTCTTT.

V usage is TRBV6-2 or TRBV6-3 and J usage is TRBJ2-1; TRBD2 matches at 8 bases. CDR3 length: 14 residues. With V trimmed by 10 bases and J by 2 bases, 7 bases remained unmatched. CDR1 and CDR2 (germline): MNHEY, SVGEGT. The CDR3 DNA reads TGTGCCACCCTTAGCGGGACCACCTACAATGAGCAGTTCTTC. It yields the protein CATLSGTTYNEQFF.

Ten or more counts support this clonotype. This rearrangement joins TRBV9 to TRBJ2-7; 7 bases align to TRBD2. The CDR3 runs to 15 residues. V was clipped by 0 bases and J by 3 bases; unmatched bases: 6. The germline V gene encodes CDR1 SGDLS and CDR2 YYNGEE. CDR3 nucleotides: TGTGCCAGCAGCGTAGGAGGGGACTATTACTACGAGCAGTACTTC. Amino acids: CASSVGGDYYYEQYF.

There are a few counts of this clonotype. A read error may account for a junction end that differs from germline. This rearrangement joins TRBV14 to TRBJ2-3, with TRBD2 matching 13 bases. The CDR3 spans 14 residues. Germline assignment: CDR1 SGHDN and CDR2 FVKESK. DNA of the CDR3: TGTGCCAGCAGCCGTGGACTAGCGGGAGATACGCCGTATTTT. It translates to CASSRGLAGDTPYF.

The sample holds a few counts of this clonotype. The V and J genes are TRBV2 and TRBJ2-7, with a tentative D call TRBD1 (5 bases). This CDR3 has 13 amino acids. Trimming took 11 bases from V and 0 from J, leaving 14 bases between them. From germline, CDR1 is SNHLY and CDR2 FYNNEI. For the CDR3, the DNA is TGTGCCTCAGGGCGACTTTCCTCCTACGAGCAGTACTTC. Protein sequence: CASGRLSSYEQYF.

The CDR3 loop reads CASSFGSSYNEQYF. The DNA for the CDR3 is TGTGCCAGCAGTTTTGGAAGCTCCTACAATGAGCAGTACTTC. The rearrangement joins TRBV27 to TRBJ2-7; no firm D call. The CDR3 extends over 14 amino acids. CDR1 and CDR2 from the germline V gene are MNHEY and SMNVEV (reference sequence). V lost 3 bases and J lost 7, with 16 bases in between.

The J gene is TRBJ2-1, the V gene TRBV20-1; 9 nucleotides align to TRBD2. The CDR3 spans 14 residues. The ends lost 6 bases at V and 5 bases at J; junction bases unmatched: 8. From germline, CDR1 is DFQATT and CDR2 SNEGSKA (reference sequence). The CDR3: CSAPWGLADNEQFF. The DNA of the CDR3 is TGCAGTGCCCCGTGGGGACTAGCCGACAATGAGCAGTTCTTC.